The entry below gives a single T cell receptor (beta chain) sequence along with its context. Its antigen remains unknown. The ends were cut back, 7 bases at V and 7 bases at J, with 19 bases in the middle. Germline V CDR1 and CDR2: LNHDA, SQIVND (reference sequence). The CDR3 has 15 amino acids. This sample was taken from a study of shared clonotypes between healthy human individuals. The donors were adults (healthy and HIV-negative) with no recent acute infections or vaccinations. It was at deep level that the assay was run. Over several immunoSEQ plates, each subset's genomic DNA was distributed in even portions. Libraries were prepared by immunoSEQ multiplex PCR; TCRdb keeps only in-frame clonotypes and omits some of them. The table shows roughly 500,000 clones, with about 78% occurring only once. Broader study findings: Investigators expected sequencing depth to affect clonotype sharing among donors.

The chain links TRBV19 to TRBJ1-4; D perhaps matches TRBD1 (5 bases). Sequencing was carried out using PBMCs. The receptor comes from a woman aged 40 to 50 in good health. Some clones in this sample may be carry-over from other donors' samples. The CDR3 coding sequence is TGTGCCAGTACCCCCGGAGGGGCCCGGGGTGAAAAACTGTTTTTT. This gives the protein CASTPGGARGEKLFF.